Below, 20 T cell receptor beta chains from the same sample are listed, as sequenced in a study of shared clonotypes between healthy human individuals (dated by TCRdb to about 2020). Library construction relied on the immunoSEQ multiplex PCR assay. The immuneACCESS repertoire file appears here via TCRdb, limited to in-frame rearrangements. These files lack a portion of the clones; in checked studies, under half of the deficit traces to unresolved V genes, and the cause of the others is not known. The table for this sample lists under 650,000 clones; almost 97% of them were counted only once. Together, the top ten hold about 0.057% of the sample. The material sequenced was naive CD4+ T cells sorted from blood. The cell subset or site label of this sample denotes: CD45RA+ positively selected. All receptors derive from a woman in her thirties in good health.

The genes are TRBV6-5 and TRBJ2-2; the D is unclear. Trimming stripped 2 bases from V and 5 bases from J, with 15 bases between. The CDR3 has 16 residues. Germline V CDR1 and CDR2: MNHEY, SVGAGI. The CDR3 sequence is CASSYGVSRLTGELFF. In DNA, the CDR3 is TGTGCCAGCAGTTACGGGGTCTCCCGCCTAACCGGGGAGCTGTTTTTT.

The V call is TRBV5-1, the J call TRBJ2-1; possible D gene TRBD2, 6 bases. Trimming took 4 bases from V and 10 from J, leaving 15 bases between them. CDR1 is SGHRS, CDR2 YFSETQ, per germline. This CDR3 region has 13 residues. The CDR3 loop reads CASSQGPAGEQFF. DNA of the CDR3: TGCGCCAGCAGCCAAGGACCTGCGGGAGAGCAGTTCTTC. The whole variable domain, filled in from reference TRBV5-1 and TRBJ2-1, reads KAGVTQTPRYLIKTRGQQVTLSCSPISGHRSVSWYQQTPGQGLQFLFEYFSETQRNKGNFPGRFSGRQFSNSRSEMNVSTLELGDSALYLCASSQGPAGEQFFGPGTRLTVL.

J is TRBJ2-4 and V is TRBV19, with TRBD1 matching 8 bases. Unmatched junction bases numbered 6, after V lost 2 bases and J lost 0 bases. This CDR3 region has 17 residues. Per germline, CDR1 LNHDA and CDR2 SQIVND (reference sequence). Written as DNA, the CDR3 is TGTGCCAGTAGTATATCATCAGGGGGCTTAGCCAAAAACATTCAGTACTTC. Translation gives CASSISSGGLAKNIQYF.

The V gene is TRBV5-1, the J gene TRBJ1-1, with D possibly being TRBD1 (6 bases). Germline CDR1 and CDR2: SGHRS and YFSETQ. V gave up 5 bases and J gave up 4 bases, with 12 bases separating them. The CDR3 has 13 residues. The CDR3 protein is CASSDGGPTEAFF. CDR3 DNA: TGCGCCAGCAGTGACGGGGGGCCCACTGAAGCTTTCTTT.

The chain is built from TRBV6-6 and TRBJ2-2; a possible D gene is TRBD1 (6 bases). This CDR3 comprises 13 residues. Trimming removed 5 bases from V and 7 bases from J, with 11 bases in between. The germline V gene has CDR1 MNHNY and CDR2 SVGAGI (reference sequence). The CDR3 sequence: CASSAGAFGELFF. DNA for the CDR3: TGTGCCAGCAGTGCAGGGGCTTTCGGGGAGCTGTTTTTT.

This clone was seen just once. The chain recombines TRBV5-8 with TRBJ2-1, with 14 bases matching TRBD2. Germline CDR1 reads SGHTS; CDR2 reads YDEGEE. The trim removed 3 bases at V and 6 bases at J, leaving 2 bases unmatched. The CDR3 sequence is 15 residues long. The CDR3 nucleotides are TGTGCCAGCAGCTGGGGACTAGCGGGAGCCAATGAGCAGTTCTTC. Amino acids: CASSWGLAGANEQFF.

Remarks on this clone: Other DNA sequences from this sample encode an identical CDR3 as well. The V call is TRBV6-5, the J call TRBJ2-5, with D possibly matching TRBD1 (5 bases). Trimming took 5 bases from V and 2 from J, leaving 9 bases between them. The germline gives CDR1 MNHEY, CDR2 SVGAGI. CDR3 length: 13 residues. CDR3 amino acids: CASSRQGQETQYF. DNA of the CDR3: TGTGCCAGCAGTCGGCAGGGACAAGAGACCCAGTACTTC.

CDR3 loop: CASSLFSGRRTGELFF. As DNA, the CDR3 is TGCGCCAGCAGCTTGTTTAGCGGGAGGAGGACCGGGGAGCTGTTTTTT. This chain connects TRBV5-1 to TRBJ2-2; TRBD2 aligns across 10 bases. Germline V CDR1 and CDR2: SGHRS, YFSETQ. The CDR3 length is 16 residues. V shed 1 base and J 5 bases; nucleotides not matched to a gene: 5.

The chain uses TRBV27 and TRBJ2-5; D possibly corresponds to TRBD2 (5 bases). The J call may be in error: the DNA end matches TRBJ2-7 better. The CDR3 consists of 14 residues. The germline V gene has CDR1 MNHEY and CDR2 SMNVEV (reference sequence). The DNA for the CDR3 is TGTGCCAGCAGTTTAGGAGGACTGAACTACGAGCAGTACTTC. Translated: CASSLGGLNYEQYF.

The V gene is TRBV28, the J gene TRBJ1-2; weak D call: TRBD1 (5 bases). The V end was cut by 2 bases, the J end by 4 bases, with 11 bases between. This CDR3 region has 14 residues. CDR1 is MDHEN, CDR2 SYDVKM, per germline. CDR3 nucleotide sequence: TGTGCCAGCAGTTTAGGGGGACGGATCTATGGCTACACCTTC. This gives the protein CASSLGGRIYGYTF.

The CDR3: CASSWSESGANVLTF. In nucleotides, the CDR3 is TGTGCCAGCAGCTGGTCGGAGTCTGGGGCCAACGTCCTGACTTTC. The V gene is TRBV11-2, the J gene TRBJ2-6, with D hard to call. The V gene lost 4 bases and the J gene lost 1 base, with 8 bases spanning the gap. The CDR3 sequence is 15 residues long. CDR1 SGHAT and CDR2 FQNNGV come from the germline V gene.

V is TRBV28 and J is TRBJ1-2, with a weak D call TRBD1 (5 bases). The germline gives CDR1 MDHEN, CDR2 SYDVKM. V was pared by 4 bases and J by 7 bases, with 10 bases between. The CDR3 spans 12 residues. CDR3 region: CASSSQRGGYTF. Written as DNA, the CDR3 is TGTGCCAGCAGTTCCCAAAGGGGTGGCTACACCTTC.

The gene calls are TRBV5-5 and TRBJ2-7; D may be TRBD1 or TRBD2 (5 bases each). This CDR3 comprises 14 residues. V was clipped by 3 bases and J by 4 bases, with 14 bases between them. The germline V gene encodes CDR1 SGHKS and CDR2 YYEKEE (reference sequence). This CDR3 reads CASSWDQRVYEQYF. The DNA for the CDR3 is TGTGCCAGCAGCTGGGACCAGAGGGTATACGAGCAGTACTTC.

The chain has TRBV28 and TRBJ1-1; TRBD1 is a possible D gene (5 bases). The V gene's germline CDR1 is MDHEN and CDR2 SYDVKM. Trimming shortened V by 5 bases and J by 1 base, and 11 bases separated the two germline ends. The CDR3 spans 14 residues. CDR3 nucleotide sequence: TGTGCCAGCAGTCCCGCAGACAGGAACACTGAAGCTTTCTTT. Protein sequence: CASSPADRNTEAFF.

In its sample, this clone was seen once. The rearrangement joins TRBV9 to TRBJ2-6, with TRBD1 as a possible D gene (5 bases). Trimming removed 4 bases at V and 2 bases at J, with 13 bases between. Germline-derived CDR1 and CDR2 are SGDLS and YYNGEE. This CDR3 is 16 amino acids long. CDR3 in DNA: TGTGCCAGCAGCCCAAGGTCAGGGACTGGGGCCAACGTCCTGACTTTC. Protein sequence: CASSPRSGTGANVLTF. Complete variable domain (other parts from reference TRBV9 and TRBJ2-6): DSGVTQTPKHLITATGQRVTLRCSPRSGDLSVYWYQQSLDQGLQFLIQYYNGEERAKGNILERFSAQQFPDLHSELNLSSLELGDSALYFCASSPRSGTGANVLTFGAGSRLTVL.

The chain combines TRBV14 with TRBJ2-2; 11 positions match TRBD2. Germline V gene lookup returns CDR1 SGHDN and CDR2 FVKESK. This CDR3 is built from 18 residues. V lost 5 bases, J lost 0 bases, and 8 bases stayed unmatched. The chain's CDR3 is CASSSVRTSGSNTGELFF. In nucleotides, the CDR3 is TGTGCCAGCAGCTCTGTAAGGACTAGCGGGTCGAACACCGGGGAGCTGTTTTTT.

CDR3 sequence: CASSGYEGGNTIYF. CDR3 bases: TGTGCCAGCAGTGGGTACGAAGGAGGAAACACCATATATTTT. This chain uses TRBV6-5 with TRBJ1-3; D is uncertain. Trimming cost V 5 bases and J 4 bases, with 12 bases left between them. Germline CDR1 MNHEY, CDR2 SVGAGI. This CDR3 region has 14 residues.

J is TRBJ2-2 and V is TRBV6-6, with D unresolved. V was trimmed by 6 bases and J by 0 bases, leaving 8 bases between them. The CDR3 contains 14 residues. Germline V gene data show CDR1 as MNHNY and CDR2 as SVGAGI (reference sequence). The CDR3 sequence: CASSQRPNTGELFF. Here the CDR3 DNA reads TGTGCCAGCAGCCAGCGCCCGAACACCGGGGAGCTGTTTTTT.

The chain combines TRBV6-6 with TRBJ1-5; 8 nucleotides agree with TRBD1. V was pared by 6 bases and J by 5 bases, with 3 bases of the junction left unmatched. This CDR3 has 13 residues. Germline-derived CDR1 and CDR2 are MNHNY and SVGAGI (reference sequence). CDR3 loop: CASRDRADQPQHF. In nucleotides, the CDR3 is TGTGCCAGCAGGGACAGGGCCGATCAGCCCCAGCATTTT.

The chain joins TRBV4-2 to TRBJ2-1; 9 positions match TRBD1. Trimming cost V 1 base and J 8 bases; bases outside gene matches: 9. Germline CDR1 is LGHNA and CDR2 is YNFKEQ. The CDR3 extends over 16 amino acids. CDR3: CASSQATGGIPDEQFF. The CDR3 DNA reads as TGTGCCAGCAGCCAAGCGACAGGGGGGATTCCGGATGAGCAGTTCTTC.